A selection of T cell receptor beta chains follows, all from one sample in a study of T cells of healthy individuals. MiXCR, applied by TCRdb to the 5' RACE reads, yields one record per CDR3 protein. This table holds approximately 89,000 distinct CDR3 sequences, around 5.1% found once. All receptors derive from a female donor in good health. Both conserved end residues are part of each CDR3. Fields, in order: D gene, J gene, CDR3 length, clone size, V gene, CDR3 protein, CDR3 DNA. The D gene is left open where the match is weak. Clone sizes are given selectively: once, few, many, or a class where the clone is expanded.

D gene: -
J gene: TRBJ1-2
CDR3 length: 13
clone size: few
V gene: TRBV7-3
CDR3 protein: CASSLSPGYGYTF
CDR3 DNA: TGTGCCAGCAGCTTAAGTCCAGGCTATGGCTACACCTTC

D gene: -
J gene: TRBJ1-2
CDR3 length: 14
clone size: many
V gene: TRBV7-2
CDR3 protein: CASSLLQENYGYTF
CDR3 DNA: TGTGCCAGCAGCTTACTACAGGAGAACTATGGCTACACCTTC

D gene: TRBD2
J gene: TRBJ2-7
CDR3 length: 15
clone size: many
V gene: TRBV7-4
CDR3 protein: CASSSRLASYYEQYF
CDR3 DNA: TGTGCCAGCAGCTCCCGACTAGCGAGTTACTACGAGCAGTACTTC

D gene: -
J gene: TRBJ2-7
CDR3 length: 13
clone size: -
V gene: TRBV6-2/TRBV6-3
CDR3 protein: CDSSYTSFYEQYF
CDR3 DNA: TGTGACAGCAGTTACACTAGCTTCTACGAGCAGTACTTC

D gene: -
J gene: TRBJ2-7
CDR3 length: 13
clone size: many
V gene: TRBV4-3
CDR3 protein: CASSLAKYYEQYF
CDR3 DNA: TGCGCCAGCAGCCTTGCAAAATACTACGAGCAGTACTTC

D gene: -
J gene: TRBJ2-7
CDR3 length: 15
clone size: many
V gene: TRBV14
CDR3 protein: CASSPDPGSSYEQYF
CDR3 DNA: TGTGCCAGCAGCCCCGATCCAGGGAGCTCCTACGAGCAGTACTTC

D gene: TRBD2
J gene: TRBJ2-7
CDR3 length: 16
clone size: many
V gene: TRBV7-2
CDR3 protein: CASSPLAGGGSYEQYF
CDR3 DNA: TGTGCCAGCAGCCCCCTAGCGGGCGGGGGCTCCTACGAGCAGTACTTC

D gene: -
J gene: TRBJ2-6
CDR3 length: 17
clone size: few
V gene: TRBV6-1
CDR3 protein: CASSLELGVSGANVLTF
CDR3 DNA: TGTGCCAGCAGTCTAGAATTGGGGGTGTCTGGGGCCAACGTCCTGACTTTC

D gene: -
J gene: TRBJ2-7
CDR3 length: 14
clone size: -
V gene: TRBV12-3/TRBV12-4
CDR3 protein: CASSLARGWDEQYF
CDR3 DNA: TGTGCCAGCAGTTTAGCCCGTGGCTGGGACGAGCAGTACTTC

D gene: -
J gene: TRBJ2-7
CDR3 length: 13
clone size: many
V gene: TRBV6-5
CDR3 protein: CASSALSPPEQYF
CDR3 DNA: TGTGCCAGCAGTGCCCTTTCTCCGCCCGAGCAGTACTTC

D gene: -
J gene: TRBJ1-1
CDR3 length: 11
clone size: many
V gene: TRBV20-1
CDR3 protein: CSAREVTEAFF
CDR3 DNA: TGCAGTGCTAGAGAAGTGACTGAAGCTTTCTTT

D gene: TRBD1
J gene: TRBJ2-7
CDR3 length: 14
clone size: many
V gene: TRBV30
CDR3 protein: CAWSIGTGANEQYF
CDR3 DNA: TGTGCCTGGTCGATCGGGACAGGGGCAAACGAGCAGTACTTC

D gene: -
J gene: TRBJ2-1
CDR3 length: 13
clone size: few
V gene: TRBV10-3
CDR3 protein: CAINGGLSNEQFF
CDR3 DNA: TGTGCCATCAATGGGGGACTTTCGAATGAGCAGTTCTTC

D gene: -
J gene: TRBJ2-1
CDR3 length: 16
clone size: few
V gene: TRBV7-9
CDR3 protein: CASSFILAYSYNEQFF
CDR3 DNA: TGTGCCAGCAGCTTCATTCTAGCGTATTCCTACAATGAGCAGTTCTTC

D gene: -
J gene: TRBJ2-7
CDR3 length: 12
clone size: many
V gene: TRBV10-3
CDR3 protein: CAISDRVQEQYF
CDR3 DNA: TGTGCCATCAGTGACAGGGTGCAAGAGCAGTACTTC

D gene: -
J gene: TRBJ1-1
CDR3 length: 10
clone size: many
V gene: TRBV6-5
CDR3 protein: CATFNTEAFF
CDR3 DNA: TGTGCCACCTTCAACACTGAAGCTTTCTTT

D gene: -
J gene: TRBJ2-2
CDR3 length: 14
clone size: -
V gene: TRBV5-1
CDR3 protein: CASSSADSTGELFF
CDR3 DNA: TGCGCCAGCAGCTCGGCGGACTCCACCGGGGAGCTGTTTTTT

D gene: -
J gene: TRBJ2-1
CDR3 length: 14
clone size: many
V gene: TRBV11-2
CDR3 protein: CASSFGWSDNEQFF
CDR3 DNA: TGTGCCAGCAGCTTTGGGTGGAGTGACAATGAGCAGTTCTTC

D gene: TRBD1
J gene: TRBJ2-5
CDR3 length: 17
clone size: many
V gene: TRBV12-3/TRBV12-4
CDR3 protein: CASSFSPGQGILETQYF
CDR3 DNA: TGTGCCAGCAGTTTCTCCCCCGGACAGGGGATCCTTGAGACCCAGTACTTC

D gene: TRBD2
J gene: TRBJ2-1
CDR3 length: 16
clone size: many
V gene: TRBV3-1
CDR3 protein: CASSQVGGSSYNEQFF
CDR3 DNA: TGTGCCAGCAGCCAAGTCGGCGGGAGCTCCTACAATGAGCAGTTCTTC

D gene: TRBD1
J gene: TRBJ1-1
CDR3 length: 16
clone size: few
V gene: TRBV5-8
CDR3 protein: CASSLGQGPRNTEAFF
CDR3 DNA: TGTGCCAGCAGCTTAGGACAGGGGCCGCGAAACACTGAAGCTTTCTTT

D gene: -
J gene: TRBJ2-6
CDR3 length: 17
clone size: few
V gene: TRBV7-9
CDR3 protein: CASSWYPTVSGANVLTF
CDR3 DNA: TGTGCCAGCAGCTGGTACCCGACAGTCTCTGGGGCCAACGTCCTGACTTTC

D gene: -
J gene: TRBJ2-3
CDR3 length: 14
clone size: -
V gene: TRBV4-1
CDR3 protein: CASSGRDNGDTQYF
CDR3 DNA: TGCGCCAGCAGCGGCCGGGACAACGGAGATACGCAGTATTTT

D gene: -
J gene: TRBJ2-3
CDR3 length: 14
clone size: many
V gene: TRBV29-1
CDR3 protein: CSVEGDPPTDTQYF
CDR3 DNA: TGCAGCGTTGAAGGAGACCCTCCCACAGATACGCAGTATTTT